This T cell receptor beta chain is from a study of shared clonotypes between healthy human individuals. Data came from immunoSEQ multiplex PCR; TCRdb stores just in-frame clones and leaves some out. The repertoire holds 550,000 to 650,000 clones, with 90% to 97% as singletons. Remarks on this clone: Other nucleotide sequences in the sample specify the same CDR3.

Naive CD8 cells, CD45RO-negative and positively selected for CCR7, excluded terminally differentiated effector memory CD45RA+ cells. Recent vaccinations or acute infections were absent in the healthy HIV-negative adult donors. CDR3 size: 11 residues. V lost 5 bases and J lost 3, with 5 bases in between. CDR1 and CDR2 (germline): PRHDT, FYEKMQ (reference sequence). The sequence was collected from a woman between 25 and 40 years old in good health. Material: naive CD8+ T cells sorted from blood. J is TRBJ2-7 and V is TRBV13; D is unclear. The CDR3 sequence: CASSLGYEQYF. DNA of the CDR3: TGTGCCAGCAGCCTGGGCTACGAGCAGTACTTC. The complete variable domain, with remaining parts taken from reference TRBV13 and TRBJ2-7, reads AAGVIQSPRHLIKEKRETATLKCYPIPRHDTVYWYQQGPGQDPQFLISFYEKMQSDKGSIPDRFSAQQFSDYHSELNMSSLELGDSALYFCASSLGYEQYFGPGTRLTVT.